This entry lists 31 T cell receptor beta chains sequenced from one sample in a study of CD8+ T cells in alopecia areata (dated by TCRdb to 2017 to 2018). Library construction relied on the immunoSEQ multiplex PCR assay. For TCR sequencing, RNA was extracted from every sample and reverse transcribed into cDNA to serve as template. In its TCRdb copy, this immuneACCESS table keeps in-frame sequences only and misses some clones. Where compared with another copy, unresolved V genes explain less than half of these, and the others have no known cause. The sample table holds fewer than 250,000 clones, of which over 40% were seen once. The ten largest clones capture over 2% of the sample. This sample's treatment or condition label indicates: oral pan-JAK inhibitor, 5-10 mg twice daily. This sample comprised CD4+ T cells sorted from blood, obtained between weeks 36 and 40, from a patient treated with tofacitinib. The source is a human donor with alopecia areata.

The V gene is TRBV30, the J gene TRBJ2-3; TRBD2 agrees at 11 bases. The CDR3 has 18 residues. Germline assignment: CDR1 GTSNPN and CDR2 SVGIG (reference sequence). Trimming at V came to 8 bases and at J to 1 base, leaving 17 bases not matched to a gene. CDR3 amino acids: CAGMGLAELKGGTDTQYF. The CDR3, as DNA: TGTGCCGGGATGGGACTAGCGGAGCTCAAAGGGGGCACAGATACGCAGTATTTT. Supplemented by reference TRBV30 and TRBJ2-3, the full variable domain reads SQTIHQWPATLVQPVGSPLSLECTVEGTSNPNLYWYRQAAGRGLQLLFYSVGIGQISSEVPQNLSASRPQDRQFILSSKKLLLSDSGFYLCAGMGLAELKGGTDTQYFGPGTRLTVL.

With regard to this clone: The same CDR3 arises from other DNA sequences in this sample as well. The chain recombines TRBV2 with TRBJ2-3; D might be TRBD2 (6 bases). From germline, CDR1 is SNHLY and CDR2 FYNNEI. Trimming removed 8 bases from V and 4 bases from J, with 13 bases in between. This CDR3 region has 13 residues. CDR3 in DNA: TGTGCCAGCCGGGACTCCGGGGCAGATACGCAGTATTTT. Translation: CASRDSGADTQYF. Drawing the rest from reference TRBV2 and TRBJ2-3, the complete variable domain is EPEVTQTPSHQVTQMGQEVILRCVPISNHLYFYWYRQILGQKVEFLVSFYNNEISEKSEIFDDQFSVERPDGSNFTLKIRSTKLEDSAMYFCASRDSGADTQYFGPGTRLTVL.

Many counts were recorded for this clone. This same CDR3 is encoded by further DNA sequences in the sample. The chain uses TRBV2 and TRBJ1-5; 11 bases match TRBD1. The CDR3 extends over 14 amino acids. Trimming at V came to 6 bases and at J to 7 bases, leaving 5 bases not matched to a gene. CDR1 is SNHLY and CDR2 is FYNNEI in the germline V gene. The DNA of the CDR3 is TGTGCCAGCAGCGGACAGGGGGCTCGGCAGCCCCAGCATTTT. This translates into CASSGQGARQPQHF.

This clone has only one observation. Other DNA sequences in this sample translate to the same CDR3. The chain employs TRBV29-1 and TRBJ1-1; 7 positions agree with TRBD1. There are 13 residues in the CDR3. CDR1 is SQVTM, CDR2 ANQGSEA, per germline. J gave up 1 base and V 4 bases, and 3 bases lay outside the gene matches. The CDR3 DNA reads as TGCAGCGTTGGACAGGGTCAGAACACTGAAGCTTTCTTT. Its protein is CSVGQGQNTEAFF.

CDR3 loop: CASSSDRVYEQYF. The CDR3 DNA sequence: TGTGCCAGCAGCTCCGACAGGGTCTACGAGCAGTACTTC. The chain combines TRBV7-2 with TRBJ2-7, with 7 bases identical to TRBD1. Germline CDR1 SGHTA, CDR2 FQGNSA. This CDR3 spans 13 amino acids. V gave up 4 bases and J gave up 3 bases; unmatched junction bases: 3. The full variable domain, with the rest looked up from reference TRBV7-2 and TRBJ2-7, is GAGVSQSPSNKVTEKGKDVELRCDPISGHTALYWYRQSLGQGLEFLIYFQGNSAPDKSGLPSDRFSAERTGGSVSTLTIQRTQQEDSAVYLCASSSDRVYEQYFGPGTRLTVT.

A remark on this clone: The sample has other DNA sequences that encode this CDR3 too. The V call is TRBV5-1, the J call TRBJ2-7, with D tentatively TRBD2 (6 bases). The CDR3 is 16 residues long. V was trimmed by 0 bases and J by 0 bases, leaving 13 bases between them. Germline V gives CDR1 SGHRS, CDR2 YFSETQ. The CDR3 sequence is CASSLAGGTSSYEQYF. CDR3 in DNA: TGCGCCAGCAGCTTGGCCGGCGGGACGAGCTCCTACGAGCAGTACTTC.

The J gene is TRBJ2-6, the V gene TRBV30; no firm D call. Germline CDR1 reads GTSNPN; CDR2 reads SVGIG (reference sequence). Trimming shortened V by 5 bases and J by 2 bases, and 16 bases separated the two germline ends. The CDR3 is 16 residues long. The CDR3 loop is CAWVKERVTGANVLTF. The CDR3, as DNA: TGTGCCTGGGTTAAAGAAAGGGTGACTGGGGCCAACGTCCTGACTTTC.

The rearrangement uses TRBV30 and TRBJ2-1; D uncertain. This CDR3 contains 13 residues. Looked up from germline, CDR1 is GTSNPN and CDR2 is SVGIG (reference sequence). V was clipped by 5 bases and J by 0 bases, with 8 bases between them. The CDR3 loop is CAWRSSSYNEQFF. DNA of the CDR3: TGTGCCTGGCGCAGCTCCTCCTACAATGAGCAGTTCTTC.

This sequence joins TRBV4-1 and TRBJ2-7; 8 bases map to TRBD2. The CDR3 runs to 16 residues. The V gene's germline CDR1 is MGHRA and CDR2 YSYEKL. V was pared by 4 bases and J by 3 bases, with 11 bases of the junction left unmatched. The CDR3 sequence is CASSPSGREGNYEQYF. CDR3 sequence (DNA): TGCGCCAGCAGCCCGAGTGGACGGGAGGGGAACTACGAGCAGTACTTC.

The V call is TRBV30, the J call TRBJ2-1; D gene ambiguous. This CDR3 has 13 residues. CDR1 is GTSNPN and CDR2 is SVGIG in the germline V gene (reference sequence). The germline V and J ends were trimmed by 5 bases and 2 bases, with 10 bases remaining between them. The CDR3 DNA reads TGTGCCTGGGGGATCCCGCCCTACAATGAGCAGTTCTTC. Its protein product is CAWGIPPYNEQFF.

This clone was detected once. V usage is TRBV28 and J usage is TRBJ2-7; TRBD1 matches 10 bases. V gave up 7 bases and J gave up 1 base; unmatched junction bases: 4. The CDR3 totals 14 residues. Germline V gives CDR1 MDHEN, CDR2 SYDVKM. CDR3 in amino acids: CASIRTGGSYEQYF. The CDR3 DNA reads TGTGCCAGCATCCGGACAGGGGGATCCTACGAGCAGTACTTC.

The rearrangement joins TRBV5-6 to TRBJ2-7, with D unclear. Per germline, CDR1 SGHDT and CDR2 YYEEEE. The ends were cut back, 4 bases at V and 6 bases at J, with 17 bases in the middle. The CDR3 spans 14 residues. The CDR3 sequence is CASSPTLGFGEQYF. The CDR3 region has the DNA TGTGCCAGCAGCCCCACCTTAGGTTTTGGCGAGCAGTACTTC.

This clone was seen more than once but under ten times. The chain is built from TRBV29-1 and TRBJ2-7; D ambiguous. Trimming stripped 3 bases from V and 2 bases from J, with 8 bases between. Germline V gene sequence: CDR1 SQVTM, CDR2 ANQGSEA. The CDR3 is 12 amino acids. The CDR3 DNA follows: TGCAGCGTTGAGGACGGACCCTACGAGCAGTACTTC. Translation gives CSVEDGPYEQYF.

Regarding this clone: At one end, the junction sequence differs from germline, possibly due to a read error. CDR3 coding DNA: TGTGCCTGGAACTTGGGTCGGGCAGCCGAGATCTTC. Translated: CAWNLGRAAEIF. The gene calls are TRBV30 and TRBJ1-2; no firm D call. In germline, CDR1 is GTSNPN, CDR2 SVGIG (reference sequence). The CDR3 spans 12 residues.

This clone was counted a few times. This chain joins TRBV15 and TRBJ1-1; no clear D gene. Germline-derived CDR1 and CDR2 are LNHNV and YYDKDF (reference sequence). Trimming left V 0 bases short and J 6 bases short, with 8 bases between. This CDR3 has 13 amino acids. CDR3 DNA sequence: TGTGCCACCAGCAGAGATCTATTCGCTGAAGCTTTCTTT. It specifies CATSRDLFAEAFF.

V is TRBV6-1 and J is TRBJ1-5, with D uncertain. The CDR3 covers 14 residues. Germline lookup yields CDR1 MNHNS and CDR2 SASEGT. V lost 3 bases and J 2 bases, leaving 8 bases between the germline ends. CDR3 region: CASSESHGNQPQHF. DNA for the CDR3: TGTGCCAGCAGTGAGTCCCACGGCAATCAGCCCCAGCATTTT.

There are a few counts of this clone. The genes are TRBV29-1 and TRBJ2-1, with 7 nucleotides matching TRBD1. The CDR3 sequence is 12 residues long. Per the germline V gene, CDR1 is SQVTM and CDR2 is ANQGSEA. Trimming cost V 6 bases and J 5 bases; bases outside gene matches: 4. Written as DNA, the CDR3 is TGCAGCGTCCAGACAGGGCACAATGAGCAGTTCTTC. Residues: CSVQTGHNEQFF.

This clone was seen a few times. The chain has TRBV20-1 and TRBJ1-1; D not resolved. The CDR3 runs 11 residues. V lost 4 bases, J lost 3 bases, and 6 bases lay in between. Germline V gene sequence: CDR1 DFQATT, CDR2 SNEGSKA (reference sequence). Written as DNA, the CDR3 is TGCAGTGCTAAGATTTACACTGAAGCTTTCTTT. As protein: CSAKIYTEAFF.

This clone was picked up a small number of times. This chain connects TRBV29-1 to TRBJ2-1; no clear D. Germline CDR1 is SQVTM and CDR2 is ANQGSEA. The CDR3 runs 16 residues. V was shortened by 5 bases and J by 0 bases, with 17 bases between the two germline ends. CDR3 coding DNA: TGCAGCGTTAGCAACCCGGACCTTGGCTCCTACAATGAGCAGTTCTTC. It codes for CSVSNPDLGSYNEQFF.

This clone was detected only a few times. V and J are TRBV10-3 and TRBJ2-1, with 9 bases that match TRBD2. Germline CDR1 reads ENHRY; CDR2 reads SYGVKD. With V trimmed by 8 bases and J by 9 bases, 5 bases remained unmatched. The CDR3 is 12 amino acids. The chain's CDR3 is CAIQGLASEQFF. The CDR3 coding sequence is TGTGCCATCCAAGGACTAGCGAGTGAGCAGTTCTTC.

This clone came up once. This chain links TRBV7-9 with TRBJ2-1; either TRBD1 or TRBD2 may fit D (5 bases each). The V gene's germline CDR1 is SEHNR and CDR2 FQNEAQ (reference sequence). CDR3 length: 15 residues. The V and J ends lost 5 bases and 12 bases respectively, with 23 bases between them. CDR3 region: CASSPARTHTQGQFF. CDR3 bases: TGTGCCAGCAGCCCCGCGCGGACTCATACTCAGGGGCAGTTCTTC. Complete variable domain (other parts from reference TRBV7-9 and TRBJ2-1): DTGVSQNPRHKITKRGQNVTFRCDPISEHNRLYWYRQTLGQGPEFLTYFQNEAQLEKSRLLSDRFSAERPKGSFSTLEIQRTEQGDSAMYLCASSPARTHTQGQFFGPGTRLTVL.

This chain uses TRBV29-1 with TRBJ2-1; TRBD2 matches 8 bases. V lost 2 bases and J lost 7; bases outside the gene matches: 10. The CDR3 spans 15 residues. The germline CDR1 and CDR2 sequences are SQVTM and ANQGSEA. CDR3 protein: CSVEPPGGVVNEQFF. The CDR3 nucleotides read TGCAGCGTTGAACCACCCGGGGGGGTAGTAAATGAGCAGTTCTTC.

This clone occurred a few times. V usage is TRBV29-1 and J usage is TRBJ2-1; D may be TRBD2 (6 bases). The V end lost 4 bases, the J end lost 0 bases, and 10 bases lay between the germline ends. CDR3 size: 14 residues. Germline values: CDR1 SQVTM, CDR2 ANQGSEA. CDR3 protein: CSVARGSSYNEQFF. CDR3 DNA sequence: TGCAGCGTTGCGCGGGGCAGCTCCTACAATGAGCAGTTCTTC.

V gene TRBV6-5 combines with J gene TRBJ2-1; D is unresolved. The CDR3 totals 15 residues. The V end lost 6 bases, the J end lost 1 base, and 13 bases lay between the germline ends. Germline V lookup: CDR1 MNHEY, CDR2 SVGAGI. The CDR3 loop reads CASRLRTESYNEQFF. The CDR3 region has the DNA TGTGCCAGCAGACTAAGGACCGAATCCTACAATGAGCAGTTCTTC.

The CDR3 is CASSLGLAQTYEQYF. CDR3 DNA: TGTGCCAGCAGCCTCGGACTAGCGCAAACCTACGAGCAGTACTTC. This chain links TRBV4-2 with TRBJ2-7; TRBD2 matches 9 bases. V lost 4 bases to trimming and J lost 2 bases; unmatched junction nucleotides: 6. The CDR3 consists of 15 residues. Per germline, CDR1 LGHNA and CDR2 YNFKEQ.

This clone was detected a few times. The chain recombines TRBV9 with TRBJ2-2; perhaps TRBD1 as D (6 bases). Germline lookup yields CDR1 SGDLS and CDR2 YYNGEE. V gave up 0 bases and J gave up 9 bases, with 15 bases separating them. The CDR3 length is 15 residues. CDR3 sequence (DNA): TGTGCCAGCAGCGTAGTTCCACAGGGTGACAGGGAGCTGTTTTTT. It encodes CASSVVPQGDRELFF.

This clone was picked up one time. CDR3 sequence (DNA): TGTGCCAGCAGCATTAGCGGACACCCGAGGGATACGCAGTATTTT. As protein: CASSISGHPRDTQYF. The chain employs TRBV7-2 and TRBJ2-3, with a tentative D call TRBD2 (6 bases). Germline CDR1 reads SGHTA; CDR2 reads FQGNSA. V was shortened by 5 bases and J by 6 bases, with 18 bases between the two germline ends. The CDR3 extends over 15 amino acids.

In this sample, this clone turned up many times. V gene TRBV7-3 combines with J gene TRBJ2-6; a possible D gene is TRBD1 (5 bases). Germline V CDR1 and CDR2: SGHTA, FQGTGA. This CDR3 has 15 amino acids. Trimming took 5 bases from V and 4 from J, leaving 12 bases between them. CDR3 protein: CASSPSGLGANVLTF. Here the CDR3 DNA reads TGTGCCAGCAGCCCTTCAGGGTTGGGGGCCAACGTCCTGACTTTC.

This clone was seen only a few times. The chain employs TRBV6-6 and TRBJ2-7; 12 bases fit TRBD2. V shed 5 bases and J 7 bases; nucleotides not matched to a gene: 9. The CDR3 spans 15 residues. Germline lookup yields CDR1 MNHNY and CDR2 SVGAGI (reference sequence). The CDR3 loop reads CASSGLLAGGPEQYF. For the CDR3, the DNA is TGTGCCAGCAGTGGGCTCCTAGCGGGAGGGCCGGAGCAGTACTTC.

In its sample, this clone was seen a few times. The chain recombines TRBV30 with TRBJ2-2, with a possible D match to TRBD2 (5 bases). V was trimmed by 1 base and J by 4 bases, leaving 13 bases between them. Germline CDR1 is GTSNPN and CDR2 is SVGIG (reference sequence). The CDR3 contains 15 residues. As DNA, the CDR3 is TGTGCCTGGAGTGGGTATAGCGCAAGCACCGGGGAGCTGTTTTTT. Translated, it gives CAWSGYSASTGELFF. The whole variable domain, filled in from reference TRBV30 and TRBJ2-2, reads SQTIHQWPATLVQPVGSPLSLECTVEGTSNPNLYWYRQAAGRGLQLLFYSVGIGQISSEVPQNLSASRPQDRQFILSSKKLLLSDSGFYLCAWSGYSASTGELFFGEGSRLTVL.

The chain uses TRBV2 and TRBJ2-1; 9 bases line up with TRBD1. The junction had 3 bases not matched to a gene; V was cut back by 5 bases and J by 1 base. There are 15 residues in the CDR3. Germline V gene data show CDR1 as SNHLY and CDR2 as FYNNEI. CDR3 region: CASSYGQGSYNEQFF. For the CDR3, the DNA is TGTGCCAGCAGTTACGGACAGGGGTCCTACAATGAGCAGTTCTTC.